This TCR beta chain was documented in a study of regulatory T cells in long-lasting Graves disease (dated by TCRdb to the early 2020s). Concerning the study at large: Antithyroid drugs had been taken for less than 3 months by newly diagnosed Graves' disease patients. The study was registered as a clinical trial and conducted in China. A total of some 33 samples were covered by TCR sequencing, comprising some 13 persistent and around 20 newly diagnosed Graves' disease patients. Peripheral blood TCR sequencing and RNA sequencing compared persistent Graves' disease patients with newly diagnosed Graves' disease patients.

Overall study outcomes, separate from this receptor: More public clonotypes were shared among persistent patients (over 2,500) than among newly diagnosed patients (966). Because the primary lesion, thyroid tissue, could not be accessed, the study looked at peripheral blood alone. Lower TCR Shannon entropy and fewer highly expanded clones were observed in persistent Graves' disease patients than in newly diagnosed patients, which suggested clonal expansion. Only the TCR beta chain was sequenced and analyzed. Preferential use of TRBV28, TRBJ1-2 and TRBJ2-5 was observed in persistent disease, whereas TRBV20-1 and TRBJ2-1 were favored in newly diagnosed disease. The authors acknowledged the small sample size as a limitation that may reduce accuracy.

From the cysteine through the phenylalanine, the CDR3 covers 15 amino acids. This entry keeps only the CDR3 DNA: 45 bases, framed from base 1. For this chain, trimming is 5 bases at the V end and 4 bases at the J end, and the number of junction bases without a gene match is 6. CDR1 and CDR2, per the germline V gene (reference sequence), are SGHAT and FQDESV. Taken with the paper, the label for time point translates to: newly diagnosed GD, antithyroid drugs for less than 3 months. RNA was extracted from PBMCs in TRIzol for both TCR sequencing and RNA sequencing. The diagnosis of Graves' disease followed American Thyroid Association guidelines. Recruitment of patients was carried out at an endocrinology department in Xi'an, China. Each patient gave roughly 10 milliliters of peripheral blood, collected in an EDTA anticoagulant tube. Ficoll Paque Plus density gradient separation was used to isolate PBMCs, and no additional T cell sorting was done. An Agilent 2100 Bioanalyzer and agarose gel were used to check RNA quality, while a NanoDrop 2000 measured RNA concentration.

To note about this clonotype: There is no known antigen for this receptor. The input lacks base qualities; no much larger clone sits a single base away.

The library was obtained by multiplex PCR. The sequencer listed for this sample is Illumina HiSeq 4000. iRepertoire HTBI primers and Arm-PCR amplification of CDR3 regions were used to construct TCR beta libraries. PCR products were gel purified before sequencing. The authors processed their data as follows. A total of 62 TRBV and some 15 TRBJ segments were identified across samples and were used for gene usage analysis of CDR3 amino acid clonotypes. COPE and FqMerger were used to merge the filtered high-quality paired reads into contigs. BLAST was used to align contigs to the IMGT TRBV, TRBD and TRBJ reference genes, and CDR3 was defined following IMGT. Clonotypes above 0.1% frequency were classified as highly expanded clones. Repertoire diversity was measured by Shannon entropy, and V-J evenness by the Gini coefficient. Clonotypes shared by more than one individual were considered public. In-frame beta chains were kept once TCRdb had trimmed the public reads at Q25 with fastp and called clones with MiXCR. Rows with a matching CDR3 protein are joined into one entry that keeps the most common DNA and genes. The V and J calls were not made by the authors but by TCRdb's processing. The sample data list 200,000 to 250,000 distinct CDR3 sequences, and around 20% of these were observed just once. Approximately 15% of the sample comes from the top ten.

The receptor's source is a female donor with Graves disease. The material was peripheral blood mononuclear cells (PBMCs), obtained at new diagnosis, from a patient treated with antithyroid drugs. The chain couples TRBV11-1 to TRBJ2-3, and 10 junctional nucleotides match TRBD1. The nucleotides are TGTGCCAGCAGCCGGGACAGGGGAGGTGCAGATACGCAGTATTTT. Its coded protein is CASSRDRGGADTQYF. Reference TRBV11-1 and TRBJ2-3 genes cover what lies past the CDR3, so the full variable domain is EAEVAQSPRYKITEKSQAVAFWCDPISGHATLYWYRQILGQGPELLVQFQDESVVDDSQLPKDRFSAERLKGVDSTLKIQPAELGDSAMYLCASSRDRGGADTQYFGPGTRLTVL.